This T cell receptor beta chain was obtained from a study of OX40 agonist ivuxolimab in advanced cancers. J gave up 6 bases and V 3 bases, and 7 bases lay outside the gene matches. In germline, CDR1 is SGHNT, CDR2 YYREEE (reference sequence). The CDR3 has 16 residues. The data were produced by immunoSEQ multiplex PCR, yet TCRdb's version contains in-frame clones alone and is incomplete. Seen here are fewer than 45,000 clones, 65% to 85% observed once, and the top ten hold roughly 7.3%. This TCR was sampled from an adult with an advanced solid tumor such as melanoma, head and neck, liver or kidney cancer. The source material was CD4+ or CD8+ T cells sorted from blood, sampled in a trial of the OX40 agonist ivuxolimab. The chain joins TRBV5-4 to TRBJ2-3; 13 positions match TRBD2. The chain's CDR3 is CASSSPGLAGFDTQYF. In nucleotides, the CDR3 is TGTGCCAGCAGCTCCCCGGGACTAGCGGGATTTGATACGCAGTATTTT.